What follows is one T cell receptor (beta chain) and its context. Its cognate antigen is unknown. This sample was included in a study of identifying expanded T cells in peripheral blood. The length of the CDR3 is 13 residues. CDR1 is MNHNS and CDR2 is SASEGT in the germline V gene. Deletions cut 0 bases from V and 2 bases from J, with 2 bases between. Study-wide results and caveats: Approximately 1.1 clones differed between technical replicates, versus approximately 16 and 19 over time. Across healthy donors, higher total template counts meant significantly greater roughly two-week count variance.

Produced via immunoSEQ multiplex PCR; TCRdb's table is partial and in-frame only. In the table there are some 95,000 clones, nearly 90% of which are singletons. Sequenced: blood. The genes are TRBV6-1 and TRBJ1-5; D remains ambiguous. This receptor was obtained from a person aged 18 to 69 in good health. The CDR3 DNA is TGTGCCAGCAGTGAAGCAGGCAATCAGCCCCAGCATTTT. It yields the protein CASSEAGNQPQHF.